The present entry profiles one T cell receptor beta chain with its context. Its antigen specificity is not known. No base quality values were provided; no much bigger clone lies one nucleotide off. At diagnosis, tumor, uninvolved tumor-adjacent lung and peripheral blood were collected and then preserved as a mix of FFPE and fresh-frozen material. For TCR repertoire profiling, the blood samples were analyzed as peripheral blood mononuclear cells. The record originates from a study of T cells in localized non-small cell lung cancer (dated by TCRdb to 2018 to 2020). As for the study more broadly: The study examined T cell repertoires in roughly 240 patients with early-stage NSCLC and compared tumors with uninvolved tumor-adjacent lungs. A mean age of around 66 years was recorded for the NSCLC patients, of whom under 150 were male and about a hundred were female. All 250 or so NSCLC patients in the cohort were treatment-naive and had localized lung tumors that were resected. Points the paper makes about the study in general: Because multi-region sequencing of the tumors was not done, intratumor heterogeneity could not be ruled out. Because of the exploratory design, TCR variables were selected using unadjusted p-values without false-discovery rate correction. Longer overall survival was associated with higher T cell density in blood, whereas shorter survival was associated with higher clonality in adjacent lung. Uninvolved tumor-adjacent lung showed the highest T cell clonality, higher than tumor, which suggests more focused antigenic responses in the uninvolved tumor-adjacent lung. A median of roughly 50 of the top 100 tumor clones turned up in the paired uninvolved adjacent lung, and some 28 of those clones also ranked among the top 100 of that same adjacent lung.

TCR beta CDR3 regions were sequenced from DNA using the immunoSEQ Assay. On the study's bioinformatics: To compute T cell density, TCR beta template counts were normalized to usable DNA, which was estimated by amplifying housekeeping genes. Using the preseqR package, richness was estimated by extrapolating to 120,000 templates for tissue samples and 400,000 templates for PBMC samples. Clonality was defined by subtracting Pielou's evenness from one. To identify tissue-enriched TCRs, differential abundance testing was run on productive amino-acid clonotypes with a minimum total count of 5 and an alpha of 0.1. The Jaccard Index and the Morisita Overlap Index were used to measure repertoire overlap between compartments. GLIPH grouped TCR beta CDR3s together with public tetramer-defined viral CDR3s, and a viral motif had to include at least three viral sequences and show V-gene enrichment. This is the immuneACCESS table as TCRdb keeps it, with only in-frame sequences that have V and J called. A part of the clones is gone; compared with another copy, unresolved V genes explain less than half, and the rest is unexplained. Clonal size and the V and J genes are those of that table, whereas D and trimming came from the DNA. Across this sample there are fewer than 100,000 clones, with 70% to 90% seen only once. The ten largest clones take up approximately 9.6% of the sample.

V is clipped by 0 bases and J by 1 base, and the sequence between their germline boundaries is 13 bases long. CDR1 and CDR2 were assigned from the germline V gene as SGHRS and YFSETQ. The CDR3 holds 16 amino acids from the cysteine to the phenylalanine. The retained sequence is limited to the CDR3, 48 bases, with the frame set at the first base. The TCR originated in a female donor at least 60 years old with stage I lung adenocarcinoma. This material consisted of peripheral blood, taken before any cancer treatment. In this chain, TRBV5-1 is recombined with TRBJ1-2, and perhaps TRBD1 as D gene, on 5 matching bases. The bases read TGCGCCAGCAGCTTGGCAGGGACCCCCGATAACTATGGCTACACCTTC. It translates as CASSLAGTPDNYGYTF.